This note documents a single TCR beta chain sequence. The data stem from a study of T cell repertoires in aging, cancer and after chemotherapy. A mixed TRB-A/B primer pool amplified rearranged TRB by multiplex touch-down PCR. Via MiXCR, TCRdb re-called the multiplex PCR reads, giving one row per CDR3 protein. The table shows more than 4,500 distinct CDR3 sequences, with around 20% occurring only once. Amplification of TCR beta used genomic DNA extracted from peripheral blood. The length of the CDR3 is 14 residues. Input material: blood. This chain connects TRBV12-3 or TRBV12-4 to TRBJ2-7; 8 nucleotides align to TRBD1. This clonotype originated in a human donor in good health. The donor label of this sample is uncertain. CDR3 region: CASSSGGFVAEQYF. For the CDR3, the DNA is TGTGCTTCCTCTTCAGGGGGCTTTGTTGCCGAGCAGTACTTC.